These 12 T cell receptor beta chains were all obtained from the same sample, sequenced in a study of cytomegalovirus exposure and HLA in healthy donors. The PCR contained 60 Vbeta and 13 Jbeta primers. Using immunoSEQ multiplex PCR, the repertoire was profiled, and TCRdb retains in-frame clones only, with some absent. The sample shows roughly 67,000 clones, 70% to 90% of them seen only once. Sequenced input: PBMCs. Every receptor here comes from a woman aged 25 to 39 in good health and CMV-seronegative.

The genes are TRBV7-9 and TRBJ1-1; D gene unclear. V was shortened by 3 bases and J by 10 bases, with 12 bases between the two germline ends. The CDR3 loop spans 12 amino acids. Germline V gene sequence: CDR1 SEHNR, CDR2 FQNEAQ (reference sequence). DNA of the CDR3: TGTGCCAGCAGCTTGGCTACAGTGACAGCTTTCTTT. Encoded protein: CASSLATVTAFF. The full variable domain, with the rest looked up from reference TRBV7-9 and TRBJ1-1, is DTGVSQNPRHKITKRGQNVTFRCDPISEHNRLYWYRQTLGQGPEFLTYFQNEAQLEKSRLLSDRFSAERPKGSFSTLEIQRTEQGDSAMYLCASSLATVTAFFGQGTRLTVV.

On this clone: The identical CDR3 is also encoded by other nucleotide sequences in the sample. The chain employs TRBV19 and TRBJ2-7; TRBD1 aligns across 11 bases. V lost 3 bases, J lost 2 bases, and 3 bases stayed unmatched. Germline V gene data show CDR1 as LNHDA and CDR2 as SQIVND (reference sequence). The CDR3 is made up of 15 amino acids. The CDR3 sequence: CASSIGTGGTYEQYF. The CDR3 DNA reads TGTGCCAGTAGTATTGGGACAGGGGGAACCTACGAGCAGTACTTC.

This clone is a singleton in its sample. The J gene is TRBJ1-5, the V gene TRBV9; 7 bases line up with TRBD1. The V gene's germline CDR1 is SGDLS and CDR2 YYNGEE. The CDR3 is 14 residues long. The trim removed 3 bases at V and 2 bases at J, leaving 2 bases unmatched. Here the CDR3 DNA reads TGTGCCAGCAGCGCAGGGACAGGCAATCAGCCCCAGCATTTT. As protein: CASSAGTGNQPQHF.

This clone has a handful of counts. The genes are TRBV30 and TRBJ1-6; 7 nucleotides align to TRBD1. The V and J ends lost 4 bases and 6 bases, in that order; junction bases with no gene match: 9. Germline V gene lookup returns CDR1 GTSNPN and CDR2 SVGIG (reference sequence). The CDR3 extends over 15 amino acids. CDR3 nucleotides: TGTGCCTGGACACCACAGGGGATTAGTAATTCACCCCTCCACTTT. Encoded protein: CAWTPQGISNSPLHF.

The rearrangement links TRBV4-1 to TRBJ1-1, with D perhaps matching TRBD1 (6 bases). V lost 3 bases and J 1 base, leaving 12 bases between the germline ends. The CDR3 length is 15 residues. Germline loops: CDR1 MGHRA, CDR2 YSYEKL. The CDR3 sequence: CASSQQGTGNTEAFF. CDR3 in DNA: TGCGCCAGCAGCCAGCAGGGGACGGGGAACACTGAAGCTTTCTTT.

This clone has just one count. The chain uses TRBV7-9 and TRBJ2-3, with 12 bases fitting TRBD2. The CDR3 length is 17 residues. V was clipped by 2 bases and J by 0 bases; unmatched bases: 3. CDR1 is SEHNR and CDR2 is FQNEAQ in the germline V gene (reference sequence). The CDR3: CASSLYLAGGSTDTQYF. As DNA, the CDR3 is TGTGCCAGCAGCTTATACCTAGCGGGGGGGAGCACAGATACGCAGTATTTT.

This chain links TRBV25-1 with TRBJ2-7; 7 nucleotides match TRBD1. The CDR3 is 13 amino acids. CDR1 MGHDK and CDR2 SYGVNS come from the germline V gene. V was clipped by 6 bases and J by 4 bases; unmatched bases: 6. The CDR3 DNA reads as TGTGCCAGCAGCCCCCGGGACAGTTACGAGCAGTACTTC. The encoded protein is CASSPRDSYEQYF.

This chain joins TRBV7-2 and TRBJ1-5, with a weak D call TRBD1 (5 bases). The CDR3 runs to 13 residues. Germline assignment: CDR1 SGHTA and CDR2 FQGNSA. The V gene lost 2 bases and the J gene lost 4 bases, with 6 bases spanning the gap. CDR3 protein: CASSLRGNQPQHF. CDR3 DNA: TGTGCCAGCAGCTTAAGGGGTAATCAGCCCCAGCATTTT.

The chain links TRBV11-2 to TRBJ2-5, with 8 nucleotides matching TRBD1. In germline, CDR1 is SGHAT, CDR2 FQNNGV. The CDR3 extends over 13 amino acids. The junction had 3 bases not matched to a gene; V was cut back by 6 bases and J by 3 bases. This chain's CDR3 is CASSSDREETQYF. In DNA form, the CDR3 reads TGTGCCAGCAGTTCGGACAGGGAAGAGACCCAGTACTTC.

The J gene is TRBJ1-4, the V gene TRBV5-1; a possible D gene is TRBD1 (6 bases). This CDR3 is 14 amino acids long. CDR1 is SGHRS and CDR2 is YFSETQ in the germline V gene. V lost 2 bases to trimming and J lost 8 bases, with 13 bases between them. The CDR3 here is CASSLWGPSEKLFF. The DNA for the CDR3 is TGCGCCAGCAGCTTATGGGGGCCTTCCGAAAAACTGTTTTTT.

V usage is TRBV19 and J usage is TRBJ1-2, with 10 bases that match TRBD1. Germline V gene lookup returns CDR1 LNHDA and CDR2 SQIVND (reference sequence). The CDR3 length is 13 residues. The V gene end was trimmed by 8 bases and the J gene end by 4 bases; junction bases not matched to a gene: 4. The DNA for the CDR3 is TGTGCCAGTTGGGACAGGGGAAGCTATGGCTACACCTTC. This encodes CASWDRGSYGYTF.

The chain joins TRBV18 to TRBJ2-3, with 9 nucleotides matching TRBD2. The junction had 5 bases not matched to a gene; V was cut back by 3 bases and J by 1 base. The germline gives CDR1 KGHSH, CDR2 LQKENI. This CDR3 spans 16 amino acids. The CDR3 is CASSPAGGPGTDTQYF. CDR3 DNA sequence: TGTGCCAGCTCACCGGCGGGGGGGCCCGGCACAGATACGCAGTATTTT.